This paragraph covers one TCR beta chain sequence. Antigen: not known. CDR3 length: 14 amino acids. In germline, CDR1 is KGHSH, CDR2 LQKENI. Deletions cut 6 bases from V and 0 bases from J, with 10 bases between. This sample was included in a study of T cells after yellow fever vaccination. A 5'RACE template-switching step, the method used to make TCR cDNA, added a universal primer site and UMIs. TCRdb called the 5' RACE reads again in MiXCR, with one record for every CDR3 protein. The data show over 250,000 distinct CDR3 sequences, roughly 4.8% seen once. Overall study findings and caveats: Weaker, the secondary response peaked sooner, at day 5 versus 15. Reappearance after the booster was seen for most primary-vaccination clones, at roughly 96% CD4 and 75% to 90% CD8. Abundant clonotypes from the bulk population could have been carried over as contaminants into FACS-sorted repertoires.

The receptor's source is a man aged 18 to 35 who received the YFV17D yellow fever vaccine. The chain links TRBV18 to TRBJ2-3, with TRBD2 as a possible D gene (5 bases). Specimen: CD4+ T cells sorted from PBMCs, collected on the day of the yellow fever booster vaccination. The CDR3 DNA is TGTGCCAGCTCGCCGCGGGCTAGCACAGATACGCAGTATTTT. Its protein is CASSPRASTDTQYF.